These 26 T cell receptor beta chains share one sample of origin, sequenced in a study of cytomegalovirus exposure and HLA in healthy donors (TCRdb year 2017). The library came from the immunoSEQ multiplex PCR assay. A mixture of 60 forward primers for TCR Vbeta segments and 13 reverse primers for TCR Jbeta segments was used in the multiplex PCR. Drawn from immuneACCESS, this table holds only the in-frame rearrangements with V and J called that TCRdb kept. Clones are partly lost; checked studies trace under half to an unresolved V gene and leave the rest unexplained. This sample gives about 120,000 clones in total; over 70% of them show up just once. The ten most abundant clones make up roughly 10% of the sample. The sample was PBMCs. The source is a woman aged 50 to 65 in good health and CMV-seropositive.

This clone occurred a few times. This chain joins TRBV18 and TRBJ2-5; TRBD1 aligns across 7 bases. CDR1 is KGHSH, CDR2 LQKENI, per germline. The CDR3 length is 17 residues. The junction had 9 bases not matched to a gene; V was cut back by 2 bases and J by 0 bases. CDR3 sequence (DNA): TGTGCCAGCTCACCAGAGTCCGGGACAGCTTACCAAGAGACCCAGTACTTC. This translates into CASSPESGTAYQETQYF.

The chain links TRBV6-5 to TRBJ2-3, with 10 bases identical to TRBD2. The CDR3 loop spans 15 amino acids. The germline V gene encodes CDR1 MNHEY and CDR2 SVGAGI. Losses at the gene ends were 5 bases for V and 10 bases for J; bases not matched to a gene: 12. CDR3 coding DNA: TGTGCCAGCAGTCTCGGGAGCGGGAGGGCCTCGGCGCAGTATTTT. Its translation: CASSLGSGRASAQYF.

The chain joins TRBV10-3 to TRBJ2-7; 9 bases map to TRBD1. Trimming took 6 bases from V and 6 from J; bases not matched to a gene: 9. This CDR3 has 14 amino acids. Germline V lookup: CDR1 ENHRY, CDR2 SYGVKD. CDR3 sequence (DNA): TGTGCCATCAGCCGGGACAGGGAGAGGGCCGAGCAGTACTTC. Protein sequence: CAISRDRERAEQYF.

This clone was seen just once. The V and J genes are TRBV12-2 and TRBJ2-6; the listed D gene, TRBD2, was not tested against the DNA. TRBV12-2 is labeled a pseudogene. This CDR3 spans 20 amino acids. CDR3 protein: CASRLEGRDIYSSGANVLTF. Written as DNA, the CDR3 is TGTGCAAGTCGCTTAGAAGGGAGGGACATTTACAGCTCTGGGGCCAACGTCCTGACTTTC.

The gene calls are TRBV11-3 and TRBJ2-3, with TRBD2 matching over 9 bases. The germline gives CDR1 SGHNT, CDR2 YENEEA. The CDR3 is 16 residues long. The V gene end was trimmed by 5 bases and the J gene end by 1 base; junction bases not matched to a gene: 7. The CDR3 here is CASSRRTSAGTDTQYF. DNA of the CDR3: TGTGCCAGCAGCAGGAGGACTAGCGCTGGCACAGATACGCAGTATTTT.

The chain couples TRBV7-2 to TRBJ1-2; a possible D gene is TRBD1 (6 bases). CDR3 length equals 15 residues. Trimming removed 5 bases from V and 2 bases from J, with 15 bases in between. Germline CDR1 and CDR2: SGHTA and FQGNSA. The CDR3, as DNA: TGTGCCAGCAGCCCCAATTCAAGGGGGAACTATGGCTACACCTTC. Translating gives CASSPNSRGNYGYTF.

The genes are TRBV12-5 and TRBJ1-5, with 7 bases matching TRBD1. This CDR3 region has 18 residues. After removal of 0 bases from V and 4 bases from J, the junction contained 12 bases not matched to a gene. The germline gives CDR1 LGHNT, CDR2 FRNRAP. CDR3 coding DNA: TGTGCTAGTGGTTTGGTACGATCCCCGGGACAGCTTAATCAGCCCCAGCATTTT. It yields the protein CASGLVRSPGQLNQPQHF.

The genes are TRBV21-1 and TRBJ1-2. TRBV21-1 has pseudogene status. The CDR3 totals 16 residues. The CDR3 DNA reads TGTGCCAGCAGCAAAGGCGGGGGAAGGGAGGACTATGGCTACACCTTC. Its translation is CASSKGGGREDYGYTF.

The chain joins TRBV2 to TRBJ2-5; D possibly corresponds to TRBD2 (6 bases). In germline, CDR1 is SNHLY, CDR2 FYNNEI. The CDR3 totals 16 residues. V was pared by 2 bases and J by 1 base, with 14 bases between. CDR3: CASSEFRGWAQETQYF. The CDR3 DNA reads TGTGCCAGCAGTGAATTCCGGGGGTGGGCCCAAGAGACCCAGTACTTC.

The rearrangement links TRBV29-1 to TRBJ1-2, with a weak D call TRBD1 (6 bases). The CDR3 loop spans 14 amino acids. V was trimmed by 7 bases and J by 3 bases, leaving 18 bases between them. Per the germline V gene, CDR1 is SQVTM and CDR2 is ANQGSEA. In nucleotides, the CDR3 is TGCAGCGGAGATGGCAGGGGCCACGACTATGGCTACACCTTC. Translating it yields CSGDGRGHDYGYTF.

This clone has only a few counts. The chain carries TRBV5-1 and TRBJ1-4; D is possibly TRBD1 (6 bases). The CDR3 is 19 residues long. The germline V and J ends were trimmed by 4 bases and 0 bases, with 22 bases remaining between them. The germline V gene encodes CDR1 SGHRS and CDR2 YFSETQ. CDR3 in amino acids: CASSRGGAGSDPTNEKLFF. For the CDR3, the DNA is TGCGCCAGCAGCCGGGGGGGGGCAGGATCGGATCCAACTAATGAAAAACTGTTTTTT.

The chain carries TRBV5-4 and TRBJ2-7, with 8 bases lining up with TRBD1. Germline values: CDR1 SGHNT, CDR2 YYREEE (reference sequence). This CDR3 contains 15 residues. V lost 3 bases and J lost 5; bases outside the gene matches: 10. CDR3 nucleotide sequence: TGTGCCAGCAGCTCGCCTCAGGGGGCGGACGACGAGCAGTACTTC. This gives the protein CASSSPQGADDEQYF.

The rearrangement links TRBV30 to TRBJ1-1, with D unresolved. The CDR3 spans 11 residues. V gave up 2 bases and J gave up 5 bases, with 6 bases separating them. Per the germline V gene, CDR1 is GTSNPN and CDR2 is SVGIG (reference sequence). CDR3 sequence: CAWSSTTEAFF. The DNA for the CDR3 is TGTGCCTGGAGTTCTACTACTGAAGCTTTCTTT.

This clone was observed a handful of times. The CDR3 region has the DNA TGTGCCAGCAAAGGAAGGAGGGGGCAGGATGGCTACACCTTC. Amino acids: CASKGRRGQDGYTF. The gene calls are TRBV6-1 and TRBJ1-2; 7 positions match TRBD1. Germline CDR1 MNHNS, CDR2 SASEGT. This CDR3 comprises 14 residues. V was pared by 7 bases and J by 6 bases, with 11 bases of the junction left unmatched.

The chain combines TRBV29-1 with TRBJ2-5; 8 bases map to TRBD2. With V trimmed by 7 bases and J by 5 bases, 15 bases remained unmatched. The germline V gene encodes CDR1 SQVTM and CDR2 ANQGSEA. This CDR3 has 15 amino acids. The CDR3 loop reads CSAKVPGLGGETQYF. The DNA for the CDR3 is TGCAGCGCAAAGGTCCCGGGACTAGGGGGTGAGACCCAGTACTTC.

The genes are TRBV5-1 and TRBJ1-1; D gene uncertain. Trimming cost V 0 bases and J 3 bases, with 9 bases left between them. The germline gives CDR1 SGHRS, CDR2 YFSETQ. This CDR3 region has 14 residues. CDR3 amino acids: CASSLAGRDTEAFF. CDR3 bases: TGCGCCAGCAGCTTGGCGGGGAGGGACACTGAAGCTTTCTTT.

The chain links TRBV7-2 to TRBJ2-7; 8 bases line up with TRBD2. The trim removed 8 bases at V and 2 bases at J, leaving 8 bases unmatched. The CDR3 totals 14 residues. The germline CDR1 and CDR2 sequences are SGHTA and FQGNSA. CDR3: CASAPSAGAYEQYF. CDR3 sequence (DNA): TGTGCCAGCGCTCCCTCAGCGGGGGCCTACGAGCAGTACTTC.

The chain links TRBV7-9 to TRBJ2-3; no clear D. Trimming removed 6 bases from V and 8 bases from J, with 12 bases in between. This CDR3 spans 12 amino acids. The V gene's germline CDR1 is SEHNR and CDR2 FQNEAQ (reference sequence). CDR3 sequence (DNA): TGTGCCAGCAGTCTCAGTTCCTTTACGCAGTATTTT. Protein sequence: CASSLSSFTQYF.

The genes are TRBV4-3 and TRBJ2-6; the D gene is possibly TRBD2 (6 bases). The CDR3 spans 17 residues. Per the germline V gene, CDR1 is LGHNA and CDR2 is YSLEER. Trimming cost V 1 base and J 3 bases, with 13 bases left between them. CDR3 region: CASSQVRGTLGANVLTF. CDR3 coding DNA: TGCGCCAGCAGCCAAGTTCGGGGGACCCTTGGGGCCAACGTCCTGACTTTC.

The rearrangement uses TRBV5-6 and TRBJ2-5, with 8 bases fitting TRBD2. Matching the DNA end better, TRBJ2-7 makes the J call doubtful. Germline assignment: CDR1 SGHDT and CDR2 YYEEEE. This CDR3 spans 13 amino acids. CDR3 DNA: TGTGCCAGCCTTAAAGCGGGGGCGAGCGAGCAGTACTTC. This codes for CASLKAGASEQYF.

This clone was seen only a few times. V is TRBV5-6 and J is TRBJ2-3; D remains ambiguous. Germline assignment: CDR1 SGHDT and CDR2 YYEEEE. V shed 2 bases and J shed 4 bases, with 2 bases lying between them. The CDR3 consists of 11 residues. CDR3 nucleotides: TGTGCCAGCAGCTTCGCAGATACGCAGTATTTT. Its protein product is CASSFADTQYF.

V gene TRBV6-1 combines with J gene TRBJ2-7; the D gene is possibly TRBD1 (5 bases). The CDR3 is made up of 15 amino acids. Trimming took 2 bases from V and 4 from J, leaving 15 bases between them. Germline V lookup: CDR1 MNHNS, CDR2 SASEGT. In DNA, the CDR3 is TGTGCCAGCAGTGAAAGGGCAGACTCAGGGTACGAGCAGTACTTC. Its translation: CASSERADSGYEQYF.

The chain recombines TRBV7-6 with TRBJ2-1, with D tentatively TRBD1 (6 bases). The V and J ends lost 2 bases and 8 bases respectively, with 19 bases between them. From germline, CDR1 is SGHVS and CDR2 FNYEAQ. CDR3 length: 16 residues. Here the CDR3 DNA reads TGTGCCAGCAGCTTAAGAGGTAGGGGGACAAGCTATGAGCAGTTCTTC. Amino acid sequence: CASSLRGRGTSYEQFF.

The count of this clone is one. The chain recombines TRBV19 with TRBJ2-5; D gene ambiguous. This CDR3 comprises 13 residues. Germline-derived CDR1 and CDR2 are LNHDA and SQIVND (reference sequence). Deletions cut 4 bases from V and 5 bases from J, with 11 bases between. CDR3 in DNA: TGTGCCAGTAGTACCGAAATTCAGGAGACCCAGTACTTC. Its translation: CASSTEIQETQYF.

This clone was picked up a small number of times. The rearrangement links TRBV2 to TRBJ1-2; 8 positions match TRBD1. This CDR3 comprises 13 residues. CDR1 SNHLY and CDR2 FYNNEI come from the germline V gene. With V trimmed by 7 bases and J by 7 bases, 8 bases remained unmatched. The CDR3 coding sequence is TGTGCCAGCATCGGGTGGCAGGGGGCTGGCTACACCTTC. This gives the protein CASIGWQGAGYTF. Looking up the rest from reference TRBV2 and TRBJ1-2 gives the full variable domain: EPEVTQTPSHQVTQMGQEVILRCVPISNHLYFYWYRQILGQKVEFLVSFYNNEISEKSEIFDDQFSVERPDGSNFTLKIRSTKLEDSAMYFCASIGWQGAGYTFGSGTRLTVV.

V and J are TRBV7-2 and TRBJ2-7, with 9 nucleotides matching TRBD1. CDR3 length equals 14 residues. Germline V gives CDR1 SGHTA, CDR2 FQGNSA. Trimming cost V 3 bases and J 2 bases; bases outside gene matches: 2. The CDR3 coding sequence is TGTGCCAGCAGCTTGACAGGGGGTACCTACGAGCAGTACTTC. Translating it yields CASSLTGGTYEQYF.